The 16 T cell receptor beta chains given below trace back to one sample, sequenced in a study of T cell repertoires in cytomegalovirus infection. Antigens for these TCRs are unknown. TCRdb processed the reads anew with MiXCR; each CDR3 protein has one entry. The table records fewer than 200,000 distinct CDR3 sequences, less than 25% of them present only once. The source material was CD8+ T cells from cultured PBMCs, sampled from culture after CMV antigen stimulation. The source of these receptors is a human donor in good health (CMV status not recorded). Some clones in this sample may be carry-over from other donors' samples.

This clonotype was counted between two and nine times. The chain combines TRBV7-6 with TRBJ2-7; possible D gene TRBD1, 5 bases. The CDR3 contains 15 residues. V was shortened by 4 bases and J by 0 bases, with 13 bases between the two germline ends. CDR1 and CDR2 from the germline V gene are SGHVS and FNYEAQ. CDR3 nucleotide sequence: TGTGCCAGCAGCTCCCTGGGGCAGAGCTCCTACGAGCAGTACTTC. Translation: CASSSLGQSSYEQYF.

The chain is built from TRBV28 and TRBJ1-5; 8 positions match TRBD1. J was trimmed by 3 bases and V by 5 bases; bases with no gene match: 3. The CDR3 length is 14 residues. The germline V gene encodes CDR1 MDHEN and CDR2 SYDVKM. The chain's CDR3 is CASSGTGVNQPQHF. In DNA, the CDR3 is TGTGCCAGCAGTGGGACAGGCGTCAATCAGCCCCAGCATTTT.

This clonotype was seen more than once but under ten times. This chain's CDR3 is CASSLPASGGTDTQYF. In DNA form, the CDR3 reads TGTGCCAGCAGCTTACCTGCTAGCGGAGGCACAGATACGCAGTATTTT. The chain combines TRBV7-6 with TRBJ2-3, with 7 bases that match TRBD2. V lost 2 bases to trimming and J lost 1 base; unmatched junction nucleotides: 6. The germline CDR1 and CDR2 sequences are SGHVS and FNYEAQ. The CDR3 is made up of 16 amino acids.

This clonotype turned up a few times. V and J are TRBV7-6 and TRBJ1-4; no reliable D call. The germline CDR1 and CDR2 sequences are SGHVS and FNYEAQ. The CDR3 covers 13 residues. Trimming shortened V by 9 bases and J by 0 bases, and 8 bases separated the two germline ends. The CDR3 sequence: CASRGPTNEKLFF. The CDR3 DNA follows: TGTGCCAGTCGAGGGCCAACTAATGAAAAACTGTTTTTT.

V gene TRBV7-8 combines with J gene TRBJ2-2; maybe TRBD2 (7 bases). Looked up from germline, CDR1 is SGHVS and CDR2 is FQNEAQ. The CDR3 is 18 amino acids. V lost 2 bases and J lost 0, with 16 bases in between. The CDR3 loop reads CASSLREGVTSNTGELFF. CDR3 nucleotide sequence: TGTGCCAGCAGCTTAAGGGAGGGGGTAACCTCGAACACCGGGGAGCTGTTTTTT.

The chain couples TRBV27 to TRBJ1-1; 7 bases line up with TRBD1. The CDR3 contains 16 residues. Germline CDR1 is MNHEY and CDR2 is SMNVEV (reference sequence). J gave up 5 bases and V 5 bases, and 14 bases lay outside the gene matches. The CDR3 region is CASSPGTALRGTEAFF. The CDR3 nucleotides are TGTGCCAGCAGTCCCGGGACAGCTCTCCGGGGGACTGAAGCTTTCTTT.

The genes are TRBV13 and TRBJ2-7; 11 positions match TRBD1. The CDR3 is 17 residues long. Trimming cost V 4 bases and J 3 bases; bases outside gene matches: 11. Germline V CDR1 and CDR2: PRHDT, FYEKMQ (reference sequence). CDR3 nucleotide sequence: TGTGCCAGCAGCTCCCCCATCCGGACAGGGGGCAGCTACGAGCAGTACTTC. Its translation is CASSSPIRTGGSYEQYF.

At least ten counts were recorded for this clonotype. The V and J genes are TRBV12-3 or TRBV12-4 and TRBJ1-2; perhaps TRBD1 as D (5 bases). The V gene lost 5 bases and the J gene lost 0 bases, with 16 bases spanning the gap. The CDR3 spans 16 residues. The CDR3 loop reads CASSPNLGATNYGYTF. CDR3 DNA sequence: TGTGCCAGCAGTCCAAACTTAGGGGCCACTAACTATGGCTACACCTTC.

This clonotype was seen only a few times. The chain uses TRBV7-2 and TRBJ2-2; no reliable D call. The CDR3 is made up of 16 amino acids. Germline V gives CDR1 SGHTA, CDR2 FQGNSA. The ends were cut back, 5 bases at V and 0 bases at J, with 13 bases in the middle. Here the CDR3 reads CASSPSSGPNTGELFF. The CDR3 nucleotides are TGTGCCAGCAGCCCTTCTTCCGGCCCGAACACCGGGGAGCTGTTTTTT.

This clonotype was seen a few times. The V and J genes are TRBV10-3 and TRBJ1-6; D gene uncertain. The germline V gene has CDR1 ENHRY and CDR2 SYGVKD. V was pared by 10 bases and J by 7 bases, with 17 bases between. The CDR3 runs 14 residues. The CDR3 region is CATAEGDLNSPLHF. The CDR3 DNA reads TGTGCCACCGCGGAAGGAGATTTAAATTCACCCCTCCACTTT.

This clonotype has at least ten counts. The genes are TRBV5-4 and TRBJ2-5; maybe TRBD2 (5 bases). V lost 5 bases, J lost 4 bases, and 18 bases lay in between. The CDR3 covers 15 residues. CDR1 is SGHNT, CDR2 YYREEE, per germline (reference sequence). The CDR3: CASRPTSLGVETQYF. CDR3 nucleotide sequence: TGTGCCAGCAGGCCCACTAGTCTCGGAGTAGAGACCCAGTACTTC.

The DNA of the CDR3 is TGTGCCAGCAGTGATAAGGGACAGGGTTCCTTAAGAGCCCAGCATTTT. Translation: CASSDKGQGSLRAQHF. This chain uses TRBV27 with TRBJ1-5; 9 bases match TRBD1. Trimming removed 5 bases from V and 11 bases from J; junction bases left unmatched: 16. CDR3 length: 16 amino acids. Germline CDR1 and CDR2: MNHEY and SMNVEV (reference sequence).

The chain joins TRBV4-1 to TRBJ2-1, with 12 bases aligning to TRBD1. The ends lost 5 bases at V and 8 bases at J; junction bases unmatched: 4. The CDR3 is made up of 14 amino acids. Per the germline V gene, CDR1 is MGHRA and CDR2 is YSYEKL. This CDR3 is CASSKGQGAYEQFF. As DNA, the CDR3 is TGCGCCAGCAGCAAGGGACAGGGGGCCTATGAGCAGTTCTTC.

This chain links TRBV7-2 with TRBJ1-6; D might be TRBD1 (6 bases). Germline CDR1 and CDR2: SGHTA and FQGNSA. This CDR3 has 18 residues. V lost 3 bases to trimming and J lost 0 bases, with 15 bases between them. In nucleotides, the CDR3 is TGTGCCAGCAGCTTTCCTTTAACAGGGCACTCCTATAATTCACCCCTCCACTTT. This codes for CASSFPLTGHSYNSPLHF.

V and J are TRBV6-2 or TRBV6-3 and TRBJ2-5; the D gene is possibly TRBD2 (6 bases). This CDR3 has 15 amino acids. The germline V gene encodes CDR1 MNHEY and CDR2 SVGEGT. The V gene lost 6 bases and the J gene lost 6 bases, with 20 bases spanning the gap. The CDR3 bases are TGTGCCAGCAGCCGCGGGACGGGCGGAGGGAAGACCCAGTACTTC. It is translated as CASSRGTGGGKTQYF.

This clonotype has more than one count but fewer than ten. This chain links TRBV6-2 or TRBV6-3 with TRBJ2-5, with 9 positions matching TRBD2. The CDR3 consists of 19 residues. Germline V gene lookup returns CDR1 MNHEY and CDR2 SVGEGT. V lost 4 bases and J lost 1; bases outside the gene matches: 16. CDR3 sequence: CASSFGTQSSGDSQETQYF. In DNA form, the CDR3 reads TGTGCCAGCAGTTTCGGCACCCAGTCTAGCGGGGACAGCCAAGAGACCCAGTACTTC.